This T cell receptor (beta chain) is from a study of T-cell memory formation after mild COVID-19. Details on this clonotype: What it recognizes is unknown.

The TCR alpha and TCR beta cDNA libraries, bearing sample barcodes and UMIs, were generated by 5'RACE using constant-segment primers. TCRdb recomputed calls from the 5' RACE reads with MiXCR, one row per CDR3 protein. Of approximately 100,000 distinct CDR3 sequences in the sample, more than 9.5% were seen once. Germline loops: CDR1 SEHNR, CDR2 FQNEAQ (reference sequence). This CDR3 has 16 amino acids. With 2 bases removed from V and 2 bases from J, the gap between germline ends came to 15 bases. Study-wide results and limits: A second wave of clones peaked on day 37, and their SARS-CoV-2 specificity went unconfirmed.

This clonotype originated in a man younger than 30 who had mild COVID-19 (a few samples of this study predate the infection). Cell type and time point are not known. Specimen: PBMCs or a T cell subset sorted from them (not recorded which). This chain joins TRBV7-9 and TRBJ1-1; D gene unclear. The CDR3 DNA reads TGTGCCAGCAGCTTATTGGGCCGGGGAGTCAACACTGAAGCTTTCTTT. Protein product: CASSLLGRGVNTEAFF.